This passage covers 19 T cell receptor beta chains from one sample sequenced in a study of vaccination and CD4 T cells after COVID-19. The treatment: roughly ten-day PBMC culture with coronavirus spike peptide pools or control peptides (ViraFEST assay). These receptors have no identified antigens. Once obtained from cultured CD4+ T cells, the DNA was sequenced using the Oncomine TCR Beta short-read assay. One entry per CDR3 protein results from TCRdb running MiXCR on the PCR reads. There are about 21,000 distinct CDR3 sequences in the sample; 35% to 40% occur only once, and approximately 5.3% lies in the top ten. The sequenced sample was CD4+ T cells from blood, cultured in vitro, obtained before SARS-CoV-2 vaccination. These receptors came from a human donor who had recovered from COVID-19.

The rearrangement links TRBV6-1 to TRBJ1-3, with a weak D call TRBD1 (5 bases). Germline assignment: CDR1 MNHNS and CDR2 SASEGT. CDR3 size: 13 residues. V shed 6 bases and J shed 8 bases, with 14 bases lying between them. Written as DNA, the CDR3 is TGTGCCAGCAGGTCCCTCCGGGGGGACACCATATATTTT. The encoded protein is CASRSLRGDTIYF.

Of note for this clonotype: The conserved closing phenylalanine or tryptophan is absent in this CDR3, likely reflecting a read error. The CDR3 nucleotides read TGTGCCAGTAGTTTCGCCGCCAGGGGTGGTCAGCCCCAGCATCTT. Translating gives CASSFAARGGQPQHL. The chain recombines TRBV19 with TRBJ1-5, with D perhaps TRBD1 (6 bases). Germline CDR1 is LNHDA and CDR2 is SQIVND (reference sequence). The CDR3 is 15 residues long. The V and J ends lost 5 bases and 6 bases respectively, with 17 bases between them.

This clonotype was picked up a small number of times. The rearrangement joins TRBV2 to TRBJ1-1; 8 positions agree with TRBD1. The CDR3 loop spans 12 amino acids. The V segment lost 6 bases and the J segment 7 bases; nucleotides outside the gene matches: 4. Germline values: CDR1 SNHLY, CDR2 FYNNEI. CDR3 in DNA: TGTGCCAGCAGCGACAGGGGCGGTGAAGCTTTCTTT. Its protein product is CASSDRGGEAFF. The variable domain in full, with the rest retrieved from reference TRBV2 and TRBJ1-1, is EPEVTQTPSHQVTQMGQEVILRCVPISNHLYFYWYRQILGQKVEFLVSFYNNEISEKSEIFDDQFSVERPDGSNFTLKIRSTKLEDSAMYFCASSDRGGEAFFGQGTRLTVV.

The V gene is TRBV27, the J gene TRBJ1-3; D is ambiguous. Trimming took off 2 bases at V and 6 bases at J, with 20 bases between the two ends. The germline V gene encodes CDR1 MNHEY and CDR2 SMNVEV (reference sequence). This CDR3 is 17 amino acids long. CDR3 amino acids: CASSLHRSRRLQNTIYF. CDR3 DNA sequence: TGTGCCAGCAGTTTACATAGGAGCAGGAGACTCCAAAACACCATATATTTT.

The chain joins TRBV28 to TRBJ2-7; D call uncertain. Germline-derived CDR1 and CDR2 are MDHEN and SYDVKM. The CDR3 has 14 amino acids. V was shortened by 7 bases and J by 6 bases, with 19 bases between the two germline ends. CDR3 protein: CASITPALGSEQYF. DNA of the CDR3: TGTGCCAGCATTACCCCCGCTCTCGGCTCCGAGCAGTACTTC. Variable domain in full (rest from reference TRBV28 and TRBJ2-7): DVKVTQSSRYLVKRTGEKVFLECVQDMDHENMFWYRQDPGLGLRLIYFSYDVKMKEKGDIPEGYSVSREKKERFSLILESASTNQTSMYLCASITPALGSEQYFGPGTRLTVT.

Notes on this clonotype: The junction shows a germline mismatch at one end, possibly a read error. The CDR3: CASSDARVDF. The DNA for the CDR3 is TGTGCCAGCAGTGACGCGAGGGTCGACTTC. The chain couples TRBV2 to TRBJ2-7; D is perhaps TRBD2 (5 bases). Germline values: CDR1 SNHLY, CDR2 FYNNEI. This CDR3 is 10 amino acids long.

This chain joins TRBV2 and TRBJ1-4; no clear D. The CDR3 runs to 13 residues. V dropped 8 bases and J dropped 0 bases, with 7 bases sitting between them. Germline V gene data show CDR1 as SNHLY and CDR2 as FYNNEI. The CDR3 protein is CASGLTTNEKLFF. CDR3 nucleotide sequence: TGTGCCAGCGGTTTGACAACTAATGAAAAACTGTTTTTT. Full variable domain (remainder filled in from reference TRBV2 and TRBJ1-4): EPEVTQTPSHQVTQMGQEVILRCVPISNHLYFYWYRQILGQKVEFLVSFYNNEISEKSEIFDDQFSVERPDGSNFTLKIRSTKLEDSAMYFCASGLTTNEKLFFGSGTQLSVL.

This clonotype appeared a few times. V gene TRBV27 combines with J gene TRBJ2-2, with D perhaps matching TRBD2 (7 bases). Between the trimmed V and J ends, which lost 2 bases and 0 bases, there was a span of 16 bases. Germline lookup yields CDR1 MNHEY and CDR2 SMNVEV (reference sequence). The CDR3 is 18 residues long. CDR3 DNA sequence: TGTGCCAGCAGTTTAAGGGGGAGGGGATTCGCGAACACCGGGGAGCTGTTTTTT. Translated, it gives CASSLRGRGFANTGELFF.

The V and J genes are TRBV7-8 and TRBJ2-2; possibly TRBD2 for D (5 bases). This CDR3 comprises 14 residues. CDR1 is SGHVS, CDR2 FQNEAQ, per germline. Between the trimmed V and J ends, which lost 8 bases and 3 bases, there was a span of 13 bases. CDR3 DNA sequence: TGTGCCAGCTATATCGGAGGCGACACCGGGGAGCTGTTTTTT. This translates into CASYIGGDTGELFF. The variable domain in full, with the rest retrieved from reference TRBV7-8 and TRBJ2-2, is GAGVSQSPRYKVAKRGQDVALRCDPISGHVSLFWYQQALGQGPEFLTYFQNEAQLDKSGLPSDRFFAERPEGSVSTLKIQRTQQEDSAVYLCASYIGGDTGELFFGEGSRLTVL.

The chain employs TRBV7-8 and TRBJ2-5; perhaps TRBD1 as D (6 bases). Trimming left V 1 base short and J 4 bases short, with 7 bases between. The CDR3 extends over 13 amino acids. Germline V lookup: CDR1 SGHVS, CDR2 FQNEAQ. CDR3: CASSLGQVETQYF. The CDR3, as DNA: TGTGCCAGCAGCTTAGGACAGGTAGAGACCCAGTACTTC.

This chain uses TRBV27 with TRBJ1-2; tentative D call: TRBD1 (5 bases). The CDR3 sequence is 14 residues long. V was clipped by 4 bases and J by 3 bases, with 12 bases between them. Germline V lookup: CDR1 MNHEY, CDR2 SMNVEV (reference sequence). CDR3 DNA: TGTGCCAGCAGTTCCCAGGGTGCTGACTATGGCTACACCTTC. Residues: CASSSQGADYGYTF.

The chain is built from TRBV20-1 and TRBJ1-5; TRBD1 aligns across 7 bases. There are 14 residues in the CDR3. J gave up 3 bases and V 4 bases, and 6 bases lay outside the gene matches. CDR1 is DFQATT, CDR2 SNEGSKA, per germline (reference sequence). CDR3 loop: CSANGGGINQPQHF. Written as DNA, the CDR3 is TGCAGTGCTAATGGAGGGGGCATCAATCAGCCCCAGCATTTT.

The chain is built from TRBV5-1 and TRBJ2-1; no clear D. This CDR3 comprises 15 residues. Germline CDR1 SGHRS, CDR2 YFSETQ. Trimming took off 4 bases at V and 6 bases at J, with 17 bases between the two ends. Written as DNA, the CDR3 is TGCGCCAGCAGCCCGATTGGTTGGTACGCCAATGAGCAGTTCTTC. It specifies CASSPIGWYANEQFF.

V and J are TRBV12-3 or TRBV12-4 and TRBJ1-6, with D tentatively TRBD1 (5 bases). CDR3 length: 14 residues. Trimming took off 7 bases at V and 9 bases at J, with 16 bases between the two ends. In DNA form, the CDR3 reads TGTGCCAGCACGAGGGAGGCAGGGACTTCACCCCTCCACTTT. This gives the protein CASTREAGTSPLHF.

The CDR3 sequence: CASSFLVGSTDTQYF. The CDR3 region has the DNA TGTGCCAGCAGCTTCCTGGTCGGTAGCACAGATACGCAGTATTTT. The J gene is TRBJ2-3, the V gene TRBV11-3, with no clear D. The CDR3 is 15 amino acids. Germline CDR1 reads SGHNT; CDR2 reads YENEEA. Deletions cut 3 bases from V and 0 bases from J, with 10 bases between. The full variable domain, completed using reference TRBV11-3 and TRBJ2-3, is EAGVVQSPRYKIIEKKQPVAFWCNPISGHNTLYWYLQNLGQGPELLIRYENEEAVDDSQLPKDRFSAERLKGVDSTLKIQPAELGDSAVYLCASSFLVGSTDTQYFGPGTRLTVL.

The gene calls are TRBV11-2 and TRBJ1-1, with 8 bases identical to TRBD1. This CDR3 region has 15 residues. Germline V CDR1 and CDR2: SGHAT, FQNNGV. Trimming at V came to 2 bases and at J to 6 bases, leaving 8 bases not matched to a gene. CDR3 nucleotide sequence: TGTGCCAGCAGCTTAAAGGGACAGGCACGAGCTGAAGCTTTCTTT. It encodes CASSLKGQARAEAFF. Full variable domain (remainder filled in from reference TRBV11-2 and TRBJ1-1): EAGVAQSPRYKIIEKRQSVAFWCNPISGHATLYWYQQILGQGPKLLIQFQNNGVVDDSQLPKDRFSAERLKGVDSTLKIQPAKLEDSAVYLCASSLKGQARAEAFFGQGTRLTVV.

The chain has TRBV27 and TRBJ1-6; TRBD1 agrees at 9 bases. J was trimmed by 10 bases and V by 6 bases; bases with no gene match: 4. This CDR3 has 13 amino acids. Germline CDR1 is MNHEY and CDR2 is SMNVEV (reference sequence). Here the CDR3 reads CASRTGGQSPLHF. The CDR3 region has the DNA TGTGCCAGCAGAACAGGGGGCCAATCACCCCTCCACTTT.

The rearrangement links TRBV7-2 to TRBJ1-4; TRBD1 aligns across 8 bases. Germline CDR1 reads SGHTA; CDR2 reads FQGNSA. The CDR3 runs 16 residues. V lost 1 base to trimming and J lost 10 bases; unmatched junction nucleotides: 11. The CDR3 loop reads CASSLVGRQGFGKLFF. Here the CDR3 DNA reads TGTGCCAGCAGCTTAGTCGGCAGACAGGGGTTCGGAAAACTGTTTTTT.

This clonotype was picked up a small number of times. The chain joins TRBV30 to TRBJ1-2; TRBD1 agrees at 7 bases. The germline V gene has CDR1 GTSNPN and CDR2 SVGIG (reference sequence). The CDR3 covers 12 residues. J lost 4 bases, V lost 8 bases, and 7 bases had no gene match. Here the CDR3 reads CANPGQLYGYTF. As DNA, the CDR3 is TGTGCCAACCCGGGACAGCTCTATGGCTACACCTTC.